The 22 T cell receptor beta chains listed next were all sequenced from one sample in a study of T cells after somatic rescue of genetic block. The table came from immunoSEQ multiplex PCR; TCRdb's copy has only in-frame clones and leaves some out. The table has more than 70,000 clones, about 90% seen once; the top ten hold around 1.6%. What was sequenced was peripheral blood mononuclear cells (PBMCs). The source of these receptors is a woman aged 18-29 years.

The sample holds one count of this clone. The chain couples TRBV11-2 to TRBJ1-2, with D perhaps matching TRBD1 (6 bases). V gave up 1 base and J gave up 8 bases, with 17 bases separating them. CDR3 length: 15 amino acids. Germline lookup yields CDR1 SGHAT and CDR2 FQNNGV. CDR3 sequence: CASSLGGTGQGGYTF. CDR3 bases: TGTGCCAGCAGCTTAGGGGGCACGGGACAAGGAGGCTACACCTTC.

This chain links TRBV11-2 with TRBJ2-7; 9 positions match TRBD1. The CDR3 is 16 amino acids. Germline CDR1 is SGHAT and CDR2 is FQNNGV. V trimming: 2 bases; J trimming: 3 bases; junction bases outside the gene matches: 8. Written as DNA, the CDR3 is TGTGCCAGCAGCTTACGGGGCACAGGGGGCAGCTACGAGCAGTACTTC. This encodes CASSLRGTGGSYEQYF.

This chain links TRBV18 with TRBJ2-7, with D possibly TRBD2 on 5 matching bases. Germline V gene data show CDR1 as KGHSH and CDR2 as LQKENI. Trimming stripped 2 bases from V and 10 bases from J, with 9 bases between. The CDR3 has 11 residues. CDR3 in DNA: TGTGCCAGCTCACCAGGGGAGAAACAGTACTTC. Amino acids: CASSPGEKQYF. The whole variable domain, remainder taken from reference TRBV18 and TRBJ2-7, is NAGVMQNPRHLVRRRGQEARLRCSPMKGHSHVYWYRQLPEEGLKFMVYLQKENIIDESGMPKERFSAEFPKEGPSILRIQQVVRGDSAAYFCASSPGEKQYFGPGTRLTVT.

Here the CDR3 reads CASTSHLDEKLFF. The CDR3 nucleotides are TGTGCCAGCACCTCACACCTTGATGAAAAACTGTTTTTT. This rearrangement joins TRBV27 to TRBJ1-4; D unclear. The V end was cut by 7 bases, the J end by 6 bases, with 12 bases between. In germline, CDR1 is MNHEY, CDR2 SMNVEV (reference sequence). This CDR3 contains 13 residues.

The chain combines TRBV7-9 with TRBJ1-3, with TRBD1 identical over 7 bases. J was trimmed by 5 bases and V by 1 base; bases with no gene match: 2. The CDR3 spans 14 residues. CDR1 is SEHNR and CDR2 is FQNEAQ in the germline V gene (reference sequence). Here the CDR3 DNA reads TGTGCCAGCAGCTTAGGGACAGGACGAAACACCATATATTTT. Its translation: CASSLGTGRNTIYF.

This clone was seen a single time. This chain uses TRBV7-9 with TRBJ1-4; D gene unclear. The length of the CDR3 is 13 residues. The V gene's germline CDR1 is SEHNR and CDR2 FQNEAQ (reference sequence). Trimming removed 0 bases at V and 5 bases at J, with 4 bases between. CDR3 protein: CASSLATNEKLFF. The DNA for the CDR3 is TGTGCCAGCAGCTTAGCGACGAATGAAAAACTGTTTTTT.

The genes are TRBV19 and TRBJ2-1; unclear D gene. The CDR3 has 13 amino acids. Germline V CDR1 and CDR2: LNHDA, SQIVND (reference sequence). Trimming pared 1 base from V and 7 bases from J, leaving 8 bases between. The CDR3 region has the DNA TGTGCCAGTAGTATAGGCGCTACAAATGAGCAGTTCTTC. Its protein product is CASSIGATNEQFF.

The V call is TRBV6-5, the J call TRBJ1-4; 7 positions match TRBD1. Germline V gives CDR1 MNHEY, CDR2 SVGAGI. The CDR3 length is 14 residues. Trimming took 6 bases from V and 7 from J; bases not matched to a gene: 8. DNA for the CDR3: TGTGCCAGCAGCAACACCCAGGGGGGTGAAAAACTGTTTTTT. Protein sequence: CASSNTQGGEKLFF.

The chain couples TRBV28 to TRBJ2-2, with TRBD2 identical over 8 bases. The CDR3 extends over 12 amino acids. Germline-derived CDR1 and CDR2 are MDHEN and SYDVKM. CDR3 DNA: TGTGCGACGGGAGGGCCAGGGGGGGAGCTGTTTTTT. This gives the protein CATGGPGGELFF.

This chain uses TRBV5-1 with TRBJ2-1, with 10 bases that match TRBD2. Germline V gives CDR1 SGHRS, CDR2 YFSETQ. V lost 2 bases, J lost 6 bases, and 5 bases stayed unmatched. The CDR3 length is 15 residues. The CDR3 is CASSLRTSGSNEQFF. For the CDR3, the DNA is TGCGCCAGCAGCTTACGGACTAGCGGTTCCAATGAGCAGTTCTTC.

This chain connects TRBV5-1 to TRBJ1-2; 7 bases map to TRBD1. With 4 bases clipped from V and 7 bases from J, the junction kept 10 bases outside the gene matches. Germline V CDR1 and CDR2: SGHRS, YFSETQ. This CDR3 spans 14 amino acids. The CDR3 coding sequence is TGCGCCAGCAGCACCGAGGAGGGGGCTGCTGGCTACACCTTC. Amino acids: CASSTEEGAAGYTF.

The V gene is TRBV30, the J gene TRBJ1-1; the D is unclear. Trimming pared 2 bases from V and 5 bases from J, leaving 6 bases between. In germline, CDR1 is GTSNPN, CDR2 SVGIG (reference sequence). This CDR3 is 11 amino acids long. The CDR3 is CAWSSGTEAFF. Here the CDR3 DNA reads TGTGCCTGGAGTTCCGGTACTGAAGCTTTCTTT.

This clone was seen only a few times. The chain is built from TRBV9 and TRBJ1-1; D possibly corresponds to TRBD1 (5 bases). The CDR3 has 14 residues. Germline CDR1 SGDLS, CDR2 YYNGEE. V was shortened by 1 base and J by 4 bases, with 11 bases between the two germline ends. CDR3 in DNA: TGTGCCAGCAGCGTAACAGGAATGCCCACTGAAGCTTTCTTT. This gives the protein CASSVTGMPTEAFF.

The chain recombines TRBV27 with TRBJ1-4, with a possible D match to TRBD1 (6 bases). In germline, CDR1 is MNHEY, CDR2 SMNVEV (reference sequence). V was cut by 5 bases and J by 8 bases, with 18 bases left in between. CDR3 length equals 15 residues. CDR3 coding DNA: TGTGCCAGCAGTCCTACAGGGAGGATTACCGAAAAACTGTTTTTT. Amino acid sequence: CASSPTGRITEKLFF.

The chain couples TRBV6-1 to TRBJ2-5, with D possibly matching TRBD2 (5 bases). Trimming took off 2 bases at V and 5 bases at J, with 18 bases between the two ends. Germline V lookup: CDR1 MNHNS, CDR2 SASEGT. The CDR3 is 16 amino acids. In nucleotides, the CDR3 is TGTGCCAGCAGTGAACTGATCCGGGCTAGCAGGGAGACCCAGTACTTC. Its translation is CASSELIRASRETQYF.

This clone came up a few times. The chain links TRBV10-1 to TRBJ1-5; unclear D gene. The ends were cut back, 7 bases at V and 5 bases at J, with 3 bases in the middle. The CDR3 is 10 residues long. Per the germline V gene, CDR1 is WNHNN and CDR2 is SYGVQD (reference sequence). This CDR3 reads CASKDQPQHF. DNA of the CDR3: TGCGCCAGCAAGGATCAGCCCCAGCATTTT.

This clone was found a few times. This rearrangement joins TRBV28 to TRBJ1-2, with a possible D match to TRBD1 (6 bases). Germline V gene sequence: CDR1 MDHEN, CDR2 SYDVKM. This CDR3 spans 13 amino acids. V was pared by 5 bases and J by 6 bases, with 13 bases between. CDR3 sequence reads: CASSNQQGDGYTF. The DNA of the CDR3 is TGTGCCAGCAGTAACCAACAGGGCGATGGCTACACCTTC.

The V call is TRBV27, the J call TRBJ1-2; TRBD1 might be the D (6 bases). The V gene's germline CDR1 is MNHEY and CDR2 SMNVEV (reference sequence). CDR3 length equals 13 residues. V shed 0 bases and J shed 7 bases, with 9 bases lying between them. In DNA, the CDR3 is TGTGCCAGCAGTTTATCGGGGGCCCCTGGCTACACCTTC. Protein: CASSLSGAPGYTF.

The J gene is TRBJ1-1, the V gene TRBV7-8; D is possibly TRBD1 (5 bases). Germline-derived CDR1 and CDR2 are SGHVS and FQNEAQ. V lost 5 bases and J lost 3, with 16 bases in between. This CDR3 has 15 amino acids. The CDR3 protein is CASSRGRTQDTEAFF. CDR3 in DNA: TGTGCCAGCAGCAGGGGACGGACTCAGGACACTGAAGCTTTCTTT.

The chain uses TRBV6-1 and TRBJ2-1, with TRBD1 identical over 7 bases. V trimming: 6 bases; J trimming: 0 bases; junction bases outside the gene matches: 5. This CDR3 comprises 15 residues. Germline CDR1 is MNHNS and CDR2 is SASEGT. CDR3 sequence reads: CASSSAGGSYNEQFF. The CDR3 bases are TGTGCCAGCAGCTCCGCAGGGGGCTCCTACAATGAGCAGTTCTTC.

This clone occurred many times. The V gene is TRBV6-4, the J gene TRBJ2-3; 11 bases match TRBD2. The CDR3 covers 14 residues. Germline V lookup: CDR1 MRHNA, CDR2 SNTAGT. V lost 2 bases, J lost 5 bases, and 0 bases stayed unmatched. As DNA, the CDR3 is TGTGCCAGCAGTGACGGACTAGCGGGAGATACGCAGTATTTT. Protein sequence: CASSDGLAGDTQYF.

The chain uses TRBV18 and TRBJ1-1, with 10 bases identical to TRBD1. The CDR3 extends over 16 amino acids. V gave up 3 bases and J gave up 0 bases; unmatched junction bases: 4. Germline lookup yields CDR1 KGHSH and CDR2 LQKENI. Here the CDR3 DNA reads TGTGCCAGCTCACCGAGGACAGGGGGGCTGAACACTGAAGCTTTCTTT. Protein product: CASSPRTGGLNTEAFF.